These 2 T cell receptor beta chains were sequenced from one sample in a study of T cells in women clearing cervical HPV infection. Sequenced by immunoSEQ multiplex PCR; TCRdb stores in-frame clones only, minus some. The sample includes 15,000 or so clones. The sample consisted of blood buffy coat. Receptors originate from a woman between 18 and 70 years old with a cervical HPV16 infection that either progressed to CIN3+ or cleared (not recorded which).

Comment on this clone: The read terminates 3 residues ahead of where the CDR3 ends, so the germline J gene completes it. The chain uses TRBV28 and TRBJ2-7, with a weak D call TRBD1 (6 bases). The ends were cut back, 5 bases at V and 4 bases at J, with 21 bases in the middle. Per the germline V gene, CDR1 is MDHEN and CDR2 is SYDVKM. The CDR3 runs to 16 residues. The part of the CDR3 DNA that was read is TGTGCCAGCAGTACCCCGAACAGGGAAGGAACGTACGAG. It encodes CASSTPNREGTYE. The complete CDR3 sequence is CASSTPNREGTYEQYF.

A word on this clone: The read ends 3 residues before the CDR3 terminus; that terminus is restored from the germline J gene. The chain is built from TRBV28 and TRBJ2-7; 7 nucleotides align to TRBD1. The CDR3 runs to 14 residues. In germline, CDR1 is MDHEN, CDR2 SYDVKM. Trimming at V came to 3 bases and at J to 5 bases, leaving 7 bases not matched to a gene. Incomplete CDR3 DNA: TGTGCCAGCAGTTTCGACAGGGTCGGAAACGAG. It is translated as CASSFDRVGNE. The entire CDR3 protein is CASSFDRVGNEQYF.